This entry features one T cell receptor (beta chain) sequence. Only CD45RO-negative cells positively selected for CCR7 counted as naive CD8 cells, so terminally differentiated effector memory CD45RA+ cells were excluded. This CDR3 contains 15 residues. The V and J ends lost 7 bases and 0 bases respectively, with 16 bases between them. Germline loops: CDR1 SEHNR, CDR2 FQNEAQ (reference sequence). The table came from immunoSEQ multiplex PCR; TCRdb's copy has only in-frame clones and leaves some out. The table includes about 2 million clones, approximately 94% detected once. This entry belongs to a study of shared clonotypes between healthy human individuals.

The chain carries TRBV7-9 and TRBJ2-7; D perhaps matches TRBD2 (7 bases). The origin of this receptor is a man younger than 30 in good health. The material sequenced was naive CD8+ T cells sorted from blood. The DNA for the CDR3 is TGTGCCAGCACCCAGCAGGGGACTAACTCCTACGAGCAGTACTTC. Translating gives CASTQQGTNSYEQYF.